Listed below are T cell receptor beta chains from one sample, sequenced in a study of blood T cell repertoires in COVID-19. Using immunoSEQ multiplex PCR, the repertoire was profiled, and TCRdb retains in-frame clones only, with some absent. The repertoire holds around 330,000 clones, with about nine tenths as singletons. The material sequenced was PBMCs or T cells enriched from blood (not recorded which). The receptors derive from a woman in her 40s who had recovered from COVID-19. The CDR3 runs from the conserved cysteine through the conserved F or W. Fields, in order: J gene, V gene, CDR3 protein.

TRBJ1-4,TRBV28,CASSLTDTVGEKLFF
TRBJ1-4,TRBV4-3,CASSPTGRGTYEKLFF
TRBJ2-1,TRBV28,CASSLFLGWGTGDNEQFF
TRBJ1-2,TRBV6-6,CASSYTGGVYGYTF
TRBJ2-2,TRBV19,CASRGTGSTGELFF
TRBJ2-3,TRBV28,CASTRGTSEGDTQYF
TRBJ2-1,TRBV19,CASTPGFKQFF
TRBJ2-2,TRBV14,CASSVRGTGELFF
TRBJ1-1,TRBV3-1/TRBV3-2,CASSQGSGGAAFF
TRBJ1-3,TRBV30,CAWSVGAGNTIYF
TRBJ2-3,TRBV10-3,CAIAGLAPTDTQYF
TRBJ2-2,TRBV11-3,CASRGTGATGELFF
TRBJ2-1,TRBV9,CASASGGAVNEQFF
TRBJ2-6,TRBV15,CATSTGQGFSGANVLTF
TRBJ1-4,TRBV19,CASSIERQGKLFF
TRBJ1-5,TRBV2,CASSQQGRSNQPQHF
TRBJ1-1,TRBV27,CASSSDRGNTEAFF
TRBJ1-2,TRBV4-3,CASSQGALVSYGYTF
TRBJ2-3,TRBV7-3,CASSPDGSGGSTDTQYF
TRBJ2-5,TRBV5-6,CASSLASGGAQETQYF
TRBJ2-5,TRBV19,CASSVSGGIQETQYF
TRBJ2-7,TRBV7-2,CASSYRLADWRYEQYF
TRBJ2-5,TRBV7-2,CASSPGLGSETQYF
TRBJ2-3,TRBV6-5,CASDGWTAGGTQYF
TRBJ2-7,TRBV21-1,CASSKSRSRSYEQYF
TRBJ2-7,TRBV28,CASQNSGSSYEQYF
TRBJ2-2,TRBV6-5,CASSFGTGNTGELFF
TRBJ2-7,TRBV10-1,CASSESRVAGYPEQYF
TRBJ2-5,TRBV7-2,CASSLVWQGGETQYF
TRBJ1-5,TRBV19,CASRGQPNQPQHF
TRBJ1-2,TRBV19,CASSSTGDFYGYTF
TRBJ2-1,TRBV2,CASSAGQGVYNEQFF
TRBJ2-5,TRBV19,CASSDRDTYRTQYF
TRBJ2-1,TRBV9,CASSPYREFGNNEQFF
TRBJ1-2,TRBV24-1,CATSDTDRGFLGYTF
TRBJ2-1,TRBV19,CASSIGAGIHEQFF
TRBJ2-1,TRBV6-5,CASSLAGTSYNEQFF
TRBJ1-1,TRBV6-2/TRBV6-3,CASSYRRGRGNTEAFF
TRBJ1-2,TRBV18,CASSEGQGNYGYTF
TRBJ2-2,TRBV30,CAWSGEFVGELFF
TRBJ2-1,TRBV18,CASSPVSAGQFF